The 26 T cell receptor beta chains given below trace back to one sample, sequenced in a study of patients with pleural tuberculosis. TCRdb itself ran the reads through MiXCR, one entry per CDR3 protein. The repertoire consists of 29,000 or so distinct CDR3 sequences, with over 15% occurring once and the leading ten covering 3.5% to 4.5%. The sequencing input was peripheral blood. Receptors originate from a human donor with pleural tuberculosis.

This clonotype was detected ten times or more. J is TRBJ1-1 and V is TRBV4-2, with no clear D. Germline V lookup: CDR1 LGHNA, CDR2 YNFKEQ. The CDR3 has 13 residues. V shed 2 bases and J shed 3 bases, with 7 bases lying between them. The CDR3 DNA follows: TGTGCCAGCAGCCAATTTCGTCACACTGAAGCTTTCTTT. Translating it yields CASSQFRHTEAFF.

By sample fraction, this clonotype is medium-sized. The CDR3 DNA follows: TGCAGTGCTGCGACACGGACTATAAATCAGCCCCAGCATTTT. It specifies CSAATRTINQPQHF. This chain joins TRBV20-1 and TRBJ1-5; D is ambiguous. The germline V and J ends were trimmed by 5 bases and 4 bases, with 15 bases remaining between them. Germline V lookup: CDR1 DFQATT, CDR2 SNEGSKA (reference sequence). The CDR3 totals 14 residues.

This clonotype occurred many times. The rearrangement links TRBV25-1 to TRBJ2-6; D is uncertain. The CDR3 runs to 14 residues. Trimming left V 4 bases short and J 0 bases short, with 4 bases between. Germline CDR1 is MGHDK and CDR2 is SYGVNS. CDR3 bases: TGTGCCAGCAGTGTCCGCTCTGGGGCCAACGTCCTGACTTTC. As protein: CASSVRSGANVLTF.

This clonotype was found many times. The CDR3 sequence: CASSFIGSSDTQYF. CDR3 coding DNA: TGTGCCAGCAGTTTCATTGGCAGCTCAGATACGCAGTATTTT. The genes are TRBV12-3 or TRBV12-4 and TRBJ2-3; no clear D gene. V lost 3 bases and J 4 bases, leaving 11 bases between the germline ends. This CDR3 has 14 amino acids.

This clonotype was counted a single time. This sequence may be a read error, since a much larger clone differs from it by one base. This rearrangement joins TRBV6-5 to TRBJ2-7; possibly TRBD2 for D (5 bases). The length of the CDR3 is 13 residues. Per the germline V gene, CDR1 is MNHEY and CDR2 is SVGAGI. The CDR3 spells CASSTPDSYGQYF. The CDR3 DNA sequence: TGTGCCAGCAGTACTCCGGACTCCTACGGGCAGTACTTC.

This chain links TRBV7-2 with TRBJ2-2, with TRBD2 identical over 10 bases. Germline assignment: CDR1 SGHTA and CDR2 FQGNSA. The J segment lost 3 bases and the V segment lost 8 bases, leaving 6 bases of the junction unmatched. The CDR3 runs 15 residues. CDR3 in DNA: TGTGCCAGCGGGGATGGACTAGCGGACACCGGGGAGCTGTTTTTT. Its protein product is CASGDGLADTGELFF.

This clonotype was detected many times. Written as DNA, the CDR3 is TGCAGTGCTAGAGTAGAGGTTCTAAACTATGGCTACACCTTC. It specifies CSARVEVLNYGYTF. The chain is built from TRBV20-1 and TRBJ1-2, with D unresolved. CDR1 is DFQATT and CDR2 is SNEGSKA in the germline V gene (reference sequence). Trimming removed 1 base at V and 2 bases at J, with 11 bases between. The CDR3 runs to 14 residues.

This clonotype is termed medium-sized. This sequence joins TRBV20-1 and TRBJ2-7, with 7 bases identical to TRBD1. Germline V lookup: CDR1 DFQATT, CDR2 SNEGSKA (reference sequence). The CDR3 consists of 13 residues. V dropped 5 bases and J dropped 4; count of bases not matched to a gene: 8. The CDR3 nucleotides are TGCAGTGCTTCCCCAGGGGGAACGTACGAGCAGTACTTC. It translates to CSASPGGTYEQYF.

This clonotype was recorded many times. The chain combines TRBV7-2 with TRBJ2-5; possibly TRBD1 for D (6 bases). V was pared by 5 bases and J by 2 bases, with 12 bases between. Germline V lookup: CDR1 SGHTA, CDR2 FQGNSA. CDR3 length: 14 residues. CDR3 in DNA: TGTGCCAGCAGCCCCCAGGGGAGTCAAGAGACCCAGTACTTC. It is translated as CASSPQGSQETQYF.

The sample holds many counts of this clonotype. This sequence joins TRBV11-2 and TRBJ1-5; D is possibly TRBD1 (5 bases). Trimming took 4 bases from V and 7 from J, leaving 11 bases between them. Germline values: CDR1 SGHAT, CDR2 FQNNGV. The CDR3 contains 13 residues. The DNA for the CDR3 is TGTGCCAGCAGCTCAGGGCGGGGCCAGCCCCAGCATTTT. It specifies CASSSGRGQPQHF.

With respect to this clonotype: A read error may be the cause here, since a much bigger clone is one base away. The CDR3 does not end in the conserved phenylalanine or tryptophan, so this is likely a read error. The chain is built from TRBV5-5 and TRBJ1-3, with a possible D match to TRBD1 (6 bases). Trimming removed 4 bases at V and 2 bases at J, with 19 bases between. This CDR3 is 17 amino acids long. CDR1 is SGHKS and CDR2 is YYEKEE in the germline V gene (reference sequence). The CDR3 region has the DNA TGTGCCAGCAGCATCGGGACACTCCTTAACGCTGGAAACACCATATATTCT. Its translation is CASSIGTLLNAGNTIYS.

This clonotype showed up many times. The V gene is TRBV19, the J gene TRBJ2-5, with 10 bases that match TRBD2. CDR3 length: 16 amino acids. Per germline, CDR1 LNHDA and CDR2 SQIVND (reference sequence). With V trimmed by 1 base and J by 4 bases, 6 bases remained unmatched. The CDR3 DNA is TGTGCCAGTAGTATAGCTAGCGGGGGAGTAGGAGAGACCCAGTACTTC. Translated, it gives CASSIASGGVGETQYF. The complete variable domain, with remaining parts taken from reference TRBV19 and TRBJ2-5, reads DGGITQSPKYLFRKEGQNVTLSCEQNLNHDAMYWYRQDPGQGLRLIYYSQIVNDFQKGDIAEGYSVSREKKESFPLTVTSAQKNPTAFYLCASSIASGGVGETQYFGPGTRLLVL.

About this clonotype: This may be a read error: a much more frequent sequence differs by one nucleotide. The genes are TRBV11-2 and TRBJ1-2; D is unclear. Germline values: CDR1 SGHAT, CDR2 FQNNGV. This CDR3 is built from 12 residues. CDR3 loop: CASSLFNYGYAF. The DNA for the CDR3 is TGTGCCAGCAGCTTATTTAACTATGGCTACGCCTTC.

In regard to this clonotype: Since a much larger clone is just one base distant, this may be a read error. The genes are TRBV29-1 and TRBJ1-2; D is perhaps TRBD1 (5 bases). The CDR3 has 14 residues. The ends were cut back, 2 bases at V and 4 bases at J, with 14 bases in the middle. The germline gives CDR1 SQVTM, CDR2 ANQGSEA. For the CDR3, the DNA is TGCAGCGTTGAAAATCCGGGGGGTAGCTATGGCTACACCTTC. Protein product: CSVENPGGSYGYTF.

As concerns this clonotype: A much larger clone differs by one base, so this may be a read error. The gene calls are TRBV27 and TRBJ2-1; no clear D. CDR3 length: 11 residues. Germline values: CDR1 MNHEY, CDR2 SMNVEV (reference sequence). The CDR3 spells CAGSADNEQFF. The CDR3, as DNA: TGTGCCGGCAGCGCGGACAATGAGCAGTTCTTC.

This clonotype is deemed medium-sized. The chain has TRBV6-1 and TRBJ1-5; 12 nucleotides align to TRBD1. Germline CDR1 reads MNHNS; CDR2 reads SASEGT. CDR3 length equals 18 residues. V lost 0 bases, J lost 6 bases, and 9 bases stayed unmatched. Here the CDR3 reads CASSEAGTGGEYPQPQHF. The CDR3 nucleotides read TGTGCCAGCAGTGAAGCGGGGACAGGGGGCGAGTATCCTCAGCCCCAGCATTTT.

This clonotype has a count of ten or more. This chain uses TRBV20-1 with TRBJ1-1, with 8 bases that match TRBD1. The CDR3 sequence is 15 residues long. The ends lost 5 bases at V and 3 bases at J; junction bases unmatched: 11. Germline assignment: CDR1 DFQATT and CDR2 SNEGSKA (reference sequence). The CDR3 bases are TGCAGTGCTCGCCCACCCAGGGGGCTAGACACTGAAGCTTTCTTT. Translation gives CSARPPRGLDTEAFF.

This clonotype was observed many times. This sequence joins TRBV4-3 and TRBJ2-7; D may be TRBD1 (6 bases). Germline V gene data show CDR1 as LGHNA and CDR2 as YSLEER. The CDR3 contains 15 residues. Trimming removed 0 bases at V and 3 bases at J, with 12 bases between. Written as DNA, the CDR3 is TGCGCCAGCAGCCAAGATTTCTGGGGGCACTACGAGCAGTACTTC. It specifies CASSQDFWGHYEQYF.

Turning to this clonotype: Compared with germline, one end of the junction differs, possibly owing to a read error. The chain has TRBV2 and TRBJ2-2, with D possibly being TRBD2 (5 bases). The CDR3 consists of 14 residues. Germline assignment: CDR1 SNHLY and CDR2 FYNNEI. CDR3 DNA: TGTGCCAGCAGTGAAGGGATAGTCACCGGGGAGCTGTTTTTC. The encoded protein is CASSEGIVTGELFF.

The table lists this clonotype with many counts. This chain joins TRBV29-1 and TRBJ2-1, with 10 bases aligning to TRBD2. V trimming: 6 bases; J trimming: 8 bases; junction bases outside the gene matches: 7. The CDR3 totals 13 residues. The germline V gene encodes CDR1 SQVTM and CDR2 ANQGSEA. In DNA form, the CDR3 reads TGCAGCGTGAGCGGGAGGGCGGGGGATGAGCAGTTCTTC. Amino acid sequence: CSVSGRAGDEQFF.

This clonotype has at least ten counts. The V gene is TRBV20-1, the J gene TRBJ1-2; 7 nucleotides align to TRBD1. CDR3 size: 13 residues. Germline-derived CDR1 and CDR2 are DFQATT and SNEGSKA (reference sequence). The CDR3 loop is CITPGTDLFGYTF. In nucleotides, the CDR3 is TGCATCACGCCCGGGACAGACCTATTTGGCTACACCTTC.

This clonotype was counted only a few times. Possible read error: a much larger clone is one base away. The chain couples TRBV5-6 to TRBJ1-5; unclear D gene. The CDR3 spans 16 residues. Germline V gene data show CDR1 as SGHDT and CDR2 as YYEEEE. Trimming took 0 bases from V and 5 from J, leaving 15 bases between them. CDR3 region: CASSLGPATAYQPQHF. In nucleotides, the CDR3 is TGTGCCAGCAGCTTGGGACCGGCCACCGCGTATCAGCCCCAGCATTTT.

This clonotype has ten or more counts. The V and J genes are TRBV19 and TRBJ2-2, with D tentatively TRBD2 (5 bases). V gave up 7 bases and J gave up 3 bases, with 15 bases separating them. The CDR3 totals 15 residues. Germline-derived CDR1 and CDR2 are LNHDA and SQIVND (reference sequence). CDR3 residues: CASTSREEYTGELFF. The CDR3 DNA sequence: TGTGCCAGTACCTCGAGGGAAGAGTACACCGGGGAGCTGTTTTTT. The complete variable domain, with remaining parts taken from reference TRBV19 and TRBJ2-2, reads DGGITQSPKYLFRKEGQNVTLSCEQNLNHDAMYWYRQDPGQGLRLIYYSQIVNDFQKGDIAEGYSVSREKKESFPLTVTSAQKNPTAFYLCASTSREEYTGELFFGEGSRLTVL.

Worth noting for this clonotype: Here the CDR3 omits its conserved ending phenylalanine or tryptophan, so a read error is the likely source. The J gene is TRBJ2-1, the V gene TRBV4-3; D might be TRBD2 (5 bases). This CDR3 region has 13 residues. Germline V gene sequence: CDR1 LGHNA, CDR2 YSLEER. With 4 bases removed from V and 7 bases from J, the gap between germline ends came to 11 bases. The CDR3 here is CASSRRGINEQFL. The CDR3 nucleotides are TGCGCCAGCAGCCGACGGGGTATTAATGAGCAGTTCCTC.

This clonotype came up many times. The chain is built from TRBV20-1 and TRBJ2-7, with D possibly called TRBD1 or TRBD2 (6 bases each). Germline loops: CDR1 DFQATT, CDR2 SNEGSKA (reference sequence). V lost 1 base to trimming and J lost 0 bases, with 13 bases between them. The CDR3 spans 15 residues. DNA of the CDR3: TGCAGTGCTAGAGGTCAAGGGGGGAGCTCCTACGAGCAGTACTTC. Its protein is CSARGQGGSSYEQYF.

This clonotype was recorded many times. The chain combines TRBV11-2 with TRBJ2-7; tentative D call: TRBD2 (5 bases). The CDR3 runs to 13 residues. CDR1 is SGHAT and CDR2 is FQNNGV in the germline V gene. Trimming shortened V by 8 bases and J by 1 base, and 12 bases separated the two germline ends. CDR3 sequence: CASGRTASYEQYF. The CDR3 nucleotides read TGTGCCAGCGGCCGGACTGCGTCCTACGAGCAGTACTTC.